The T cell receptor beta chain described here comes from a study of lymphopenia after photon versus proton radiotherapy. This clone was recorded once. The target antigen is unknown. Study results and limitations: Proton therapy kept repertoires fairly stable, unlike photons, which gained effector/memory cells. Post-nadir diversity loss with photons came from oligoclonal expansion, particularly CD8+ Temra cells.

The CDR3 sequence is 21 residues long. CDR1 and CDR2 (germline): LGHNA, YSLEER. V lost 0 bases to trimming and J lost 1 base; unmatched junction nucleotides: 14. Clones were sequenced by immunoSEQ multiplex PCR, and TCRdb holds only the in-frame ones, with some missing. The sample has 7,100 or so clones; around nine tenths are singletons. The J gene is TRBJ2-4, the V gene TRBV4-3; 11 bases are shared with TRBD1. The sequence derives from a woman in her sixties or seventies with pancreatic cancer. Sequencing used peripheral blood, obtained from a patient treated with photon-based radiotherapy. Written as DNA, the CDR3 is TGCGCCAGCAGCCAAGACTTGGACAGGGGGCGAATTCTATCTGCCAAAAACATTCAGTACTTC. It specifies CASSQDLDRGRILSAKNIQYF.